The entry below describes one T cell receptor beta chain. What it binds is unknown. The data are from a study of vaccination and CD4 T cells after COVID-19. The sample's treatment: approximately nine-day PBMC culture with coronavirus spike peptide pools or control peptides (ViraFEST assay). Oncomine TCR Beta short-read sequencing was applied to DNA from cultured CD4+ T cells. Using its own MiXCR run on the PCR reads, TCRdb lists one record per CDR3 protein. The table has roughly 12,000 distinct CDR3 sequences, more than 50% seen once; the top ten hold about 9.5%. The TCR comes from a human donor who had recovered from COVID-19. The sequencing input was CD4+ T cells from blood, cultured in vitro.

The CDR3 region has the DNA TGTGCCAGCAGCCTATCACTAGCGGGTGGTGACGAGCAGTACTTC. Translated: CASSLSLAGGDEQYF. The genes are TRBV7-3 and TRBJ2-7, with TRBD2 matching over 9 bases. This CDR3 is built from 15 residues. Germline V gene sequence: CDR1 SGHTA, CDR2 FQGTGA. V gave up 5 bases and J gave up 5 bases; unmatched junction bases: 10.